This T cell receptor beta chain originates from a study of T-cell memory formation after mild COVID-19. Study details: TCR clusters mostly belonged to single donors.

TCRdb reanalysed the 5' RACE reads using MiXCR and keeps one entry per CDR3 protein. The sample records under 350,000 distinct CDR3 sequences, 15% to 20% being singletons. This clonotype was observed at least ten times. Between the trimmed V and J ends, which lost 4 bases and 3 bases, there was a span of 10 bases. CDR3 length equals 14 residues. Germline lookup yields CDR1 SGHRS and CDR2 YFSETQ. The clonotype originates from a man between 18 and 35 years old who had mild COVID-19 (a few samples of this study predate the infection). Cell type and time point are not known. The rearrangement joins TRBV5-1 to TRBJ2-2; either TRBD1 or TRBD2 may supply D (5 bases each). The sample taken for sequencing was PBMCs or a T cell subset sorted from them (not recorded which). The CDR3 spells CASSPQGDTGELFF. The CDR3 DNA is TGCGCCAGCAGCCCTCAGGGAGACACCGGGGAGCTGTTTTTT.